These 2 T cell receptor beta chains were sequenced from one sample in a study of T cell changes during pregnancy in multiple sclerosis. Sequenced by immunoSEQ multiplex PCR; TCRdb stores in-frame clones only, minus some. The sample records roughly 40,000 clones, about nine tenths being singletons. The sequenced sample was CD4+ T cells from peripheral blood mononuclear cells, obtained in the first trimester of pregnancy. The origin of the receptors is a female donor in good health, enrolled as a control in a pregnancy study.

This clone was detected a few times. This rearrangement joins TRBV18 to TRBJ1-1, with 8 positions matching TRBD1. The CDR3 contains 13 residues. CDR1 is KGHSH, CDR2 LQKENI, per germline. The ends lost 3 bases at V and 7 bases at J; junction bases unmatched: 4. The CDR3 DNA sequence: TGTGCCAGCTCACCGGGACAGGTGGTTGAAGCTTTCTTT. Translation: CASSPGQVVEAFF.

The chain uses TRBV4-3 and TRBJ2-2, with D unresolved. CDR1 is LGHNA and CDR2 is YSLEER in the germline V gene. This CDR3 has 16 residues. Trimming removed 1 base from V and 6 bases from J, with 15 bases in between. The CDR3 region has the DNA TGCGCCAGCAGCCAAGTTTTACAGAAGGTGGCCGGGGAGCTGTTTTTT. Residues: CASSQVLQKVAGELFF.